A single sample gave rise to the 27 T cell receptor beta chains below, sequenced in a study of T cells in Graves' hyperthyroidism and ophthalmopathy. TCR beta CDR3 regions were amplified from RNA. HTBI primers drove first-round RT-PCR of the TCR CDR3. MiXCR was run by TCRdb on the multiplex PCR reads, yielding one entry per CDR3 protein. The sample contains 470,000 or so distinct CDR3 sequences, around 20% of which appear only once. The sample was blood. All receptors derive from a man younger than 35 with Graves' hyperthyroidism.

The chain recombines TRBV29-1 with TRBJ2-7, with TRBD1 matching 7 bases. The V gene end was trimmed by 4 bases and the J gene end by 5 bases; junction bases not matched to a gene: 5. The CDR3 loop spans 12 amino acids. The germline V gene has CDR1 SQVTM and CDR2 ANQGSEA. The CDR3 coding sequence is TGCAGCGTTGGCAGGGGGTCCGACGAGCAGTACTTC. As protein: CSVGRGSDEQYF.

In its sample, this clonotype was seen a few times. The chain recombines TRBV12-3 or TRBV12-4 with TRBJ2-5; 9 bases fit TRBD2. The trim removed 5 bases at V and 7 bases at J, leaving 8 bases unmatched. CDR3 length: 14 amino acids. CDR3 sequence reads: CASSPVTSGGTQYF. The CDR3, as DNA: TGTGCCAGCAGTCCCGTGACTAGCGGTGGGACCCAGTACTTC.

The V gene is TRBV7-2, the J gene TRBJ1-1; TRBD1 is a possible D gene (6 bases). V was trimmed by 3 bases and J by 5 bases, leaving 13 bases between them. CDR1 is SGHTA, CDR2 FQGNSA, per germline. The length of the CDR3 is 14 residues. This chain's CDR3 is CASSLYGGRTEAFF. The CDR3 region has the DNA TGTGCCAGCAGCTTGTACGGGGGCCGGACTGAAGCTTTCTTT.

On this clonotype: It is unclear where the CDR3 begins or ends on the DNA, so no DNA is shown, and the CDR3 is as TCRdb lists it. V is TRBV20-1 and J is TRBJ2-2; TRBD1, as called in the table, went unchecked against the DNA. Germline V gene data show CDR1 as DFQATT and CDR2 as SNEGSKA (reference sequence). The CDR3 is 15 residues long, ends included. CDR3 sequence: CSASVAGGNTGELCF.

This clonotype was found a few times. This chain connects TRBV25-1 to TRBJ2-2; D possibly corresponds to TRBD1 (6 bases). The V and J ends lost 3 bases and 3 bases respectively, with 20 bases between them. The CDR3 has 18 residues. Germline lookup yields CDR1 MGHDK and CDR2 SYGVNS. CDR3 amino acids: CASSELEVGRGDTGELFF. The CDR3 DNA follows: TGTGCCAGCAGTGAGCTCGAGGTCGGCAGGGGAGACACCGGGGAGCTGTTTTTT.

This clonotype has a count of ten or more. The gene calls are TRBV12-5 and TRBJ1-5, with 9 bases matching TRBD1. V lost 5 bases and J lost 3; bases outside the gene matches: 11. The CDR3 consists of 17 residues. Germline V gene lookup returns CDR1 LGHNT and CDR2 FRNRAP. DNA of the CDR3: TGTGCTAGTGGTCCGACCGAGGGACAGGGAATCAATCAGCCCCAGCATTTT. This sequence encodes CASGPTEGQGINQPQHF.

The chain is built from TRBV20-1 and TRBJ1-1; 8 bases line up with TRBD1. The length of the CDR3 is 15 residues. Trimming removed 5 bases from V and 4 bases from J; junction bases left unmatched: 12. The V gene's germline CDR1 is DFQATT and CDR2 SNEGSKA (reference sequence). The chain's CDR3 is CSAPRTDRVGTEAFF. The CDR3 DNA reads TGCAGTGCTCCTCGGACGGACAGGGTCGGCACTGAAGCTTTCTTT.

This clonotype was counted ten times or more. CDR3 protein: CASQLTGGIYEQYF. CDR3 in DNA: TGTGCCAGCCAACTTACAGGGGGTATCTACGAGCAGTACTTC. This sequence joins TRBV19 and TRBJ2-7; TRBD1 agrees at 8 bases. Germline lookup yields CDR1 LNHDA and CDR2 SQIVND (reference sequence). The CDR3 sequence is 14 residues long. J was trimmed by 3 bases and V by 9 bases; bases with no gene match: 10. The full variable domain, in which reference TRBV19 and TRBJ2-7 provide the parts outside the CDR3, is DGGITQSPKYLFRKEGQNVTLSCEQNLNHDAMYWYRQDPGQGLRLIYYSQIVNDFQKGDIAEGYSVSREKKESFPLTVTSAQKNPTAFYLCASQLTGGIYEQYFGPGTRLTVT.

This clonotype has ten or more counts. The chain employs TRBV20-1 and TRBJ2-5, with 11 bases lining up with TRBD2. CDR1 and CDR2 from the germline V gene are DFQATT and SNEGSKA (reference sequence). This CDR3 spans 15 amino acids. The ends lost 3 bases at V and 5 bases at J; junction bases unmatched: 8. The DNA for the CDR3 is TGCAGTGCTAGGCCCCGGACTAGCGGGCGGGAGACCCAGTACTTC. Translation gives CSARPRTSGRETQYF.

J is TRBJ1-1 and V is TRBV12-3 or TRBV12-4; no clear D gene. This CDR3 spans 14 amino acids. V was cut by 3 bases and J by 4 bases, with 12 bases left in between. The CDR3 DNA reads TGTGCCAGCAGTTTCACGGGAGATGCCACTGAAGCTTTCTTT. The encoded protein is CASSFTGDATEAFF.

The V and J genes are TRBV2 and TRBJ2-2, with D maybe TRBD2 (6 bases). CDR1 is SNHLY and CDR2 is FYNNEI in the germline V gene. Trimming removed 3 bases from V and 3 bases from J, with 8 bases in between. The CDR3 length is 14 residues. CDR3 residues: CASSEEGYTGELFF. The CDR3 DNA is TGTGCCAGCAGTGAGGAGGGTTACACCGGGGAGCTGTTTTTT.

Concerning this clonotype itself: A much larger clone lies a single base off, so this may be a read error. The chain recombines TRBV7-9 with TRBJ2-7, with 9 bases aligning to TRBD1. The CDR3 covers 13 residues. CDR1 and CDR2 (germline): SEHNR, FQNEAQ (reference sequence). V gave up 4 bases and J gave up 6 bases; unmatched junction bases: 4. The CDR3 DNA sequence: TGTGCCAGCAGCTCCCGGACAGGGGTCGAGCAGTACTTC. This sequence encodes CASSSRTGVEQYF.

The sample holds a few counts of this clonotype. The CDR3 sequence: CASSLVVEETQYF. The CDR3 region has the DNA TGTGCCAGCAGCTTGGTTGTGGAAGAGACCCAGTACTTC. This chain links TRBV5-6 with TRBJ2-5, with D uncertain. Trimming left V 0 bases short and J 3 bases short, with 6 bases between. This CDR3 is 13 amino acids long. In germline, CDR1 is SGHDT, CDR2 YYEEEE.

There are a few counts of this clonotype. This chain joins TRBV12-3 or TRBV12-4 and TRBJ1-5, with D possibly matching TRBD1 (6 bases). This CDR3 comprises 17 residues. With 3 bases removed from V and 1 base from J, the gap between germline ends came to 16 bases. The CDR3 spells CASSFTLGGSSNQPQHF. As DNA, the CDR3 is TGTGCCAGCAGTTTCACCTTAGGGGGGTCGAGCAATCAGCCCCAGCATTTT.

The chain couples TRBV4-1 to TRBJ2-7, with TRBD1 matching over 9 bases. Trimming took 0 bases from V and 4 from J; bases not matched to a gene: 4. Germline V gene data show CDR1 as MGHRA and CDR2 as YSYEKL. This CDR3 contains 15 residues. This chain's CDR3 is CASSQENRGLYEQYF. DNA for the CDR3: TGCGCCAGCAGCCAAGAAAACAGGGGGCTATACGAGCAGTACTTC.

This clonotype was counted ten times or more. The V call is TRBV12-3 or TRBV12-4, the J call TRBJ2-7; possible D gene TRBD1, 6 bases. The V and J ends lost 3 bases and 6 bases respectively, with 12 bases between them. This CDR3 region has 13 residues. The DNA for the CDR3 is TGTGCCAGCAGTTTGCTACAGGGTTCCGAGCAGTACTTC. Its protein is CASSLLQGSEQYF.

This clonotype has only one observation. The chain carries TRBV2 and TRBJ2-3; D gene uncertain. V was clipped by 6 bases and J by 4 bases, with 17 bases between them. In germline, CDR1 is SNHLY, CDR2 FYNNEI. The CDR3 has 15 amino acids. Written as DNA, the CDR3 is TGTGCCAGCAGGCCCGGGCCACCCTCCCCAGATACGCAGTATTTT. Translating gives CASRPGPPSPDTQYF.

The genes are TRBV12-3 or TRBV12-4 and TRBJ2-2; TRBD2 aligns across 7 bases. This CDR3 spans 14 amino acids. The V gene end was trimmed by 9 bases and the J gene end by 3 bases; junction bases not matched to a gene: 7. CDR3 loop: CASSGGPDTGELFF. DNA for the CDR3: TGTGCCAGTTCGGGGGGACCCGACACCGGGGAGCTGTTTTTT.

The table lists this clonotype with a few counts. The rearrangement joins TRBV19 to TRBJ1-5, with 12 bases aligning to TRBD1. With V trimmed by 1 base and J by 5 bases, 0 bases remained unmatched. Germline CDR1 is LNHDA and CDR2 is SQIVND (reference sequence). The CDR3 extends over 15 amino acids. In DNA, the CDR3 is TGTGCCAGTAGTATAGGGGACAGGGGGCATCAGCCCCAGCATTTT. Translation gives CASSIGDRGHQPQHF.

This clonotype was counted only a few times. Lacking the conserved final phenylalanine or tryptophan, this CDR3 likely reflects a read error. V usage is TRBV6-1 and J usage is TRBJ2-7, with D possibly TRBD1 on 6 matching bases. Germline CDR1 MNHNS, CDR2 SASEGT. The V gene lost 4 bases and the J gene lost 3 bases, with 10 bases spanning the gap. This CDR3 region has 13 residues. In DNA, the CDR3 is TGTGCCAGCAGTGCGGCAGGGGACTACGAGCAGTACCTC. It encodes CASSAAGDYEQYL.

The chain employs TRBV20-1 and TRBJ1-1; D is ambiguous. V lost 3 bases, J lost 4 bases, and 9 bases lay in between. The CDR3 extends over 12 amino acids. CDR1 and CDR2 (germline): DFQATT, SNEGSKA (reference sequence). Here the CDR3 reads CSASSRVTEAFF. DNA of the CDR3: TGCAGTGCTAGTTCAAGGGTCACTGAAGCTTTCTTT.

This clonotype was counted at least ten times. The chain is built from TRBV7-9 and TRBJ1-4; TRBD1 is a possible D gene (6 bases). Per germline, CDR1 SEHNR and CDR2 FQNEAQ (reference sequence). Between the trimmed V and J ends, which lost 5 bases and 8 bases, there was a span of 30 bases. The CDR3 covers 19 residues. CDR3 coding DNA: TGTGCCAGCAGCGGACGATCTTATGGGGGCCCAAACGGGGGGGAAAAACTGTTTTTT. This sequence encodes CASSGRSYGGPNGGEKLFF. The complete variable domain, with remaining parts taken from reference TRBV7-9 and TRBJ1-4, reads DTGVSQNPRHKITKRGQNVTFRCDPISEHNRLYWYRQTLGQGPEFLTYFQNEAQLEKSRLLSDRFSAERPKGSFSTLEIQRTEQGDSAMYLCASSGRSYGGPNGGEKLFFGSGTQLSVL.

In its sample, this clonotype was seen many times. The V gene is TRBV12-3 or TRBV12-4, the J gene TRBJ2-7; the D gene is possibly TRBD2 (6 bases). This CDR3 has 18 residues. Trimming shortened V by 1 base and J by 3 bases, and 22 bases separated the two germline ends. In DNA form, the CDR3 reads TGTGCCAGCAGTTTAGTAATGGGGGGACTTTCGATCGACTACGAGCAGTACTTC. It yields the protein CASSLVMGGLSIDYEQYF.

This clonotype was seen at least ten times. The chain links TRBV19 to TRBJ1-1; TRBD1 aligns across 10 bases. This CDR3 comprises 15 residues. The germline CDR1 and CDR2 sequences are LNHDA and SQIVND (reference sequence). The ends lost 5 bases at V and 6 bases at J; junction bases unmatched: 9. The CDR3 DNA follows: TGTGCCAGTAGTGGACGGGACAGGGGCCCCCCTGAAGCTTTCTTT. This gives the protein CASSGRDRGPPEAFF.

This sequence joins TRBV12-3 or TRBV12-4 and TRBJ1-2; no reliable D call. CDR3 length: 15 amino acids. V was cut by 1 base and J by 5 bases, with 14 bases left in between. For the CDR3, the DNA is TGTGCCAGCAGTTTAGGAACGGGCCGAAAATATGGCTACACCTTC. Protein: CASSLGTGRKYGYTF.

This clonotype has ten or more counts. This chain links TRBV6-1 with TRBJ1-2; no clear D gene. Germline CDR1 is MNHNS and CDR2 is SASEGT. V lost 7 bases and J 8 bases, leaving 11 bases between the germline ends. This CDR3 is 11 amino acids long. The CDR3 is CASKWAGGYTF. CDR3 sequence (DNA): TGTGCCAGCAAATGGGCTGGGGGCTACACCTTC.

This clonotype appeared many times. This sequence joins TRBV6-2 or TRBV6-3 and TRBJ2-2; D could derive from TRBD1 or TRBD2 (5 bases each). The CDR3 length is 17 residues. Trimming took off 6 bases at V and 2 bases at J, with 19 bases between the two ends. Germline assignment: CDR1 MNHEY and CDR2 SVGEGT. CDR3 sequence (DNA): TGTGCCAGCAGCCGCACCCCGGGACGGATAAACACCGGGGAGCTGTTTTTT. Protein: CASSRTPGRINTGELFF.